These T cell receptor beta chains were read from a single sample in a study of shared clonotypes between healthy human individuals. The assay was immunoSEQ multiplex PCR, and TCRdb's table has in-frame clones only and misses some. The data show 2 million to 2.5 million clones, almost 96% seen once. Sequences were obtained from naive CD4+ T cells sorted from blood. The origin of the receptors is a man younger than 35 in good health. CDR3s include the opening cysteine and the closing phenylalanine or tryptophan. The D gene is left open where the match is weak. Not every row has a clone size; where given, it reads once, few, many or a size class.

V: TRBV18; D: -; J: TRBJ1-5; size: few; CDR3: CASSQVRDSNQPQHF; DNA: TGTGCCAGCTCACAGGTCCGGGATAGCAATCAGCCCCAGCATTTT
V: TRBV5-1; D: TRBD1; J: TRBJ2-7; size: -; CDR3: CASSLYGTGGIEQYF; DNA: TGCGCCAGCAGCTTATACGGGACAGGGGGTATCGAGCAGTACTTC
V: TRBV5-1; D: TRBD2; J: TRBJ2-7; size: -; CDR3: CASSGSGGPSGEQYF; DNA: TGCGCCAGCAGCGGAAGCGGGGGCCCCTCGGGCGAGCAGTACTTC
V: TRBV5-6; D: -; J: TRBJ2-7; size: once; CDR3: CASSLKGAYEQYF; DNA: TGTGCCAGCAGCTTGAAAGGGGCCTACGAGCAGTACTTC
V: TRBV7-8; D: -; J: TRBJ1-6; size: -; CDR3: CASSLRGATPSPLHF; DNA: TGTGCCAGCAGCTTAAGGGGCGCGACCCCCTCACCCCTCCACTTT
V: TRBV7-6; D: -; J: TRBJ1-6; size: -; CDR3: CASSPGAPGGSPLHF; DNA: TGTGCCAGCAGTCCCGGGGCCCCGGGCGGCTCACCCCTCCACTTT
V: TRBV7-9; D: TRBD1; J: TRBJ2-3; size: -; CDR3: CASSLDPGQGFWDTQYF; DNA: TGTGCCAGCAGCTTAGACCCCGGACAGGGGTTTTGGGATACGCAGTATTTT
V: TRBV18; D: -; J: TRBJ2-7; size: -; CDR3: CASSPSSGTQGSEQYF; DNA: TGTGCCAGCTCACCGTCTAGCGGAACCCAGGGGTCCGAGCAGTACTTC
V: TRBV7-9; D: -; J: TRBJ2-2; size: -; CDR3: CASSLGVWEELFF; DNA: TGTGCCAGCAGCTTAGGAGTTTGGGAGGAGCTGTTTTTT
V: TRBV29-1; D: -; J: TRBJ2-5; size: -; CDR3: CSVEDWRQRETQYF; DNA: TGCAGCGTTGAAGATTGGAGACAGCGAGAGACCCAGTACTTC
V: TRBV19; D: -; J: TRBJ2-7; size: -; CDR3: CASSIRVFYEQYF; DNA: TGTGCCAGTAGTATTAGAGTTTTCTACGAGCAGTACTTC
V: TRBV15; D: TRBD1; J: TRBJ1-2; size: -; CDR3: CATSTDRESAYGYTF; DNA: TGTGCCACCAGCACTGACAGGGAATCAGCTTATGGCTACACCTTC
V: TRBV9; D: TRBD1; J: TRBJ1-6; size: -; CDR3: CASSAQPGGSNSPLHF; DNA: TGTGCCAGCAGCGCTCAGCCAGGGGGTTCGAATTCACCCCTCCACTTT
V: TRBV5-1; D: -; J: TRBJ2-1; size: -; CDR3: CASSLAAQYYNEQFF; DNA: TGCGCCAGCAGCTTAGCGGCACAGTATTACAATGAGCAGTTCTTC
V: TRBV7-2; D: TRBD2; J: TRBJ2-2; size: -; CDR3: CASSLAPGTSGLLFF; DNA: TGTGCCAGCAGCTTAGCCCCCGGGACTAGCGGGTTGTTGTTTTTT
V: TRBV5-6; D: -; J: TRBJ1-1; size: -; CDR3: CASSLGSGFLNTEAFF; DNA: TGTGCCAGCAGCTTGGGTTCGGGGTTTCTGAACACTGAAGCTTTCTTT
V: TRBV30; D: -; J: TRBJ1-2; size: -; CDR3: CAWTGGVNYGYTF; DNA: TGTGCCTGGACCGGGGGGGTTAACTATGGCTACACCTTC
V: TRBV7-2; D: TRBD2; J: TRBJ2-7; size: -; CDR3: CASSPGLAGSYEQYF; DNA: TGTGCCAGCAGCCCCGGACTAGCGGGAAGCTACGAGCAGTACTTC
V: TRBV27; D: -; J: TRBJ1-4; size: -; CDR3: CASSLLGVGNEKLFF; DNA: TGTGCCAGCAGTTTATTAGGGGTCGGTAATGAAAAACTGTTTTTT
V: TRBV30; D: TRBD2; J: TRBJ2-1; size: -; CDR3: CAWSFTRTSGTYNEQFF; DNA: TGTGCCTGGAGTTTTACCCGGACTAGCGGGACCTACAATGAGCAGTTCTTC